This T cell receptor beta chain comes out of a study of OX40 agonist ivuxolimab in advanced cancers. The protocol was immunoSEQ multiplex PCR, while the TCRdb copy is restricted to in-frame clones and leaves out a portion. The sample lists 70,000 to 95,000 clones, around 94% occurring once. Trimming pared 1 base from V and 9 bases from J, leaving 9 bases between. There are 12 residues in the CDR3. Germline lookup yields CDR1 LNHDA and CDR2 SQIVND (reference sequence). The V and J genes are TRBV19 and TRBJ1-2; perhaps TRBD1 as D (5 bases). The sample here was CD4+ or CD8+ T cells sorted from blood, taken in a trial of the OX40 agonist ivuxolimab. The receptor was isolated from an adult with an advanced solid tumor such as melanoma, head and neck, liver or kidney cancer. In DNA, the CDR3 is TGTGCCAGTAGTATAGGTCGGGGGAGCTACACCTTC. This encodes CASSIGRGSYTF.